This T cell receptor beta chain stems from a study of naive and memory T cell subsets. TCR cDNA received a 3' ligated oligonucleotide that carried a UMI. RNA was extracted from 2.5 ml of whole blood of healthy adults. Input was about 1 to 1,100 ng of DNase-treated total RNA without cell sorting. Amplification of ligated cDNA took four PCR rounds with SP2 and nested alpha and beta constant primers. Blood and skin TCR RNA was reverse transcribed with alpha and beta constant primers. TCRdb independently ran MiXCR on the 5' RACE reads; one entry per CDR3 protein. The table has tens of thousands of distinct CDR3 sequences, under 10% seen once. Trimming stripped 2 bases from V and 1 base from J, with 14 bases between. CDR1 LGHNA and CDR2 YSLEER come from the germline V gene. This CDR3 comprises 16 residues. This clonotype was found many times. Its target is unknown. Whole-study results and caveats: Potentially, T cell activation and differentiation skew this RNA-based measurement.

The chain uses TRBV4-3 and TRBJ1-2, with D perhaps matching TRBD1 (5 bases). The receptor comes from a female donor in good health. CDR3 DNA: TGCGCCAGCAGCCAAACCCTTCTGGACAATAACTATGGCTACACCTTC. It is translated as CASSQTLLDNNYGYTF.